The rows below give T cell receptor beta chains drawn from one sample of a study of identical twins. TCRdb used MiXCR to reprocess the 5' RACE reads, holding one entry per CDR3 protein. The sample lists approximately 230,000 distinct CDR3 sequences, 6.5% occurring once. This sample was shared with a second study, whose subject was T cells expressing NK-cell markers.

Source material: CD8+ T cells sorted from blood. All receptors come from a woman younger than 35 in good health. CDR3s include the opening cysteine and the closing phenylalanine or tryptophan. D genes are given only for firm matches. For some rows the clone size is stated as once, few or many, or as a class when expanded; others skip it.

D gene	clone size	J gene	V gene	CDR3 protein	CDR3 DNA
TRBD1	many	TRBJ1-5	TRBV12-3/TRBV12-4	CASSSGQGNQPQHF	TGTGCCAGCAGTTCGGGACAGGGCAATCAGCCCCAGCATTTT
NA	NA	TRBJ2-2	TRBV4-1	CASSQAYANTGELFF	TGCGCCAGCAGCCAAGCCTATGCGAACACCGGGGAGCTGTTTTTT
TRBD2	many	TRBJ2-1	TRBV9	CASSVVGRGGSSYNEQFF	TGTGCCAGCAGCGTAGTGGGGCGGGGGGGCAGTTCCTACAATGAGCAGTTCTTC
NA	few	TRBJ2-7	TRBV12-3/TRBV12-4	CASSWGTPGDEQYF	TGTGCCAGCAGTTGGGGGACGCCGGGGGACGAGCAGTACTTC
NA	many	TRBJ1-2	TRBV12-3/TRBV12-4	CASRSREDYGYTF	TGTGCCAGCAGGTCCAGGGAAGACTATGGCTACACCTTC
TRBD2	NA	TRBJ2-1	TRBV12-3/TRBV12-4	CASTPGLAGAGSYNEQFF	TGTGCCAGCACTCCGGGACTAGCGGGAGCGGGGTCCTACAATGAGCAGTTCTTC
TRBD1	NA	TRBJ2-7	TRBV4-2	CASSQLQGSSYEQYF	TGTGCCAGCAGCCAACTACAGGGGTCGTCCTACGAGCAGTACTTC
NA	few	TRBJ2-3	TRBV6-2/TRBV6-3	CASSYIGTRSNTQYF	TGTGCCAGCAGTTACATTGGGACTCGGAGTAATACGCAGTATTTT
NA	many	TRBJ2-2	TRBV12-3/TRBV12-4	CASSSYTGELFF	TGTGCCAGCAGTTCATACACCGGGGAGCTGTTTTTT
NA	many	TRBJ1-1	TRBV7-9	CASSHNRGETEAFF	TGTGCCAGCAGCCATAACCGAGGGGAAACTGAAGCTTTCTTT
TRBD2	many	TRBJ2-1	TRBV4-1	CASSQRLADYNEQFF	TGCGCCAGCAGCCAAAGACTAGCGGATTACAATGAGCAGTTCTTC
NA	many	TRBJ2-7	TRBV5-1	CASSLGLGPSYEQYF	TGCGCCAGCAGCTTGGGTTTGGGACCCTCCTACGAGCAGTACTTC
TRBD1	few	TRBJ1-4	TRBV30	CAWSSGTGVEKLFF	TGTGCCTGGAGCAGCGGGACAGGGGTCGAAAAACTGTTTTTT
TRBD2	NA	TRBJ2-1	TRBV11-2	CASSFSAGARDNEQFF	TGTGCCAGCAGCTTTTCTGCGGGAGCTCGGGACAATGAGCAGTTCTTC
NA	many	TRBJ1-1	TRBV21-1	CASSTGHSGIGTEAFF	TGTGCCAGCAGCACCGGACATAGCGGAATCGGCACTGAAGCTTTCTTT
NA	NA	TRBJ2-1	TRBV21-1	CASSTLTRGLAGIMSPYNEQFF	TGTGCCAGCAGCACCTTGACTAGGGGACTAGCGGGCATCATGTCCCCCTACAATGAGCAGTTCTTC
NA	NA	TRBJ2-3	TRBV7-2	CASSAIADTQYF	TGTGCCAGCAGCGCCATTGCGGATACGCAGTATTTT
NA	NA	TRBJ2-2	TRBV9	CASSPERPGELFF	TGTGCCAGCAGCCCAGAGAGGCCCGGGGAGCTGTTTTTT
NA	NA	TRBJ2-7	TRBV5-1	CASSFNTAYEQYF	TGCGCCAGCAGCTTCAACACGGCCTACGAGCAGTACTTC